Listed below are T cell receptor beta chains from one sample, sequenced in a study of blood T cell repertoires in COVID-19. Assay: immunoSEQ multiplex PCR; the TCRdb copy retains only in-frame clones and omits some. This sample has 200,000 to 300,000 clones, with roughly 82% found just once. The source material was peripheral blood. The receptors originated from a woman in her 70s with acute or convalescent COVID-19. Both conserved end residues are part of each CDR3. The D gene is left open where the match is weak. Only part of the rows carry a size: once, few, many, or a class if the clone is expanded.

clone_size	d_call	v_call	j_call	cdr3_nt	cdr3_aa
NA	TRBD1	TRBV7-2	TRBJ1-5	TGTGCCAGCAGTTTAGACAGGGGATCAGGTCAGCCCCAGCATTTT	CASSLDRGSGQPQHF
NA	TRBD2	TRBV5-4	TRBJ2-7	TGTGCCAGCAGCTTGGCGGCTAGCGGGGGGGCAGGCGAGCAGTACTTC	CASSLAASGGAGEQYF
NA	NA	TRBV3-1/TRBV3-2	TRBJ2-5	TGTGCCAGCAGCCACACAGGGTACCAAGAGACCCAGTACTTC	CASSHTGYQETQYF
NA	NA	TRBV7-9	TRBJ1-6	TGTGCCAGCAGCTTCCAACCACAGGATAATTCACCCCTCCACTTT	CASSFQPQDNSPLHF
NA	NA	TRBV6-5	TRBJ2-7	TGTGCCAGCAGCACCGGGACTTACGAGCAGTACTTC	CASSTGTYEQYF
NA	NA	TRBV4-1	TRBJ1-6	TGCGCCAGCAGCCAAGACAACCAGAGGTCACCCCTCCACTTT	CASSQDNQRSPLHF
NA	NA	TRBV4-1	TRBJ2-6	TGCGCCAGCAGCCCTATGTCCAACGTCCTGACTTTC	CASSPMSNVLTF
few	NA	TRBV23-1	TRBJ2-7	TGCGCCAGCAGTCAATCCTCAAGGACAGCCCCGCTCGAGCAGTACTTC	CASSQSSRTAPLEQYF
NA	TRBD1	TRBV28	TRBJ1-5	TGTGCCAGCAGTGGACCCCCTGGGACAGTCCAGCCCCAGCATTTT	CASSGPPGTVQPQHF
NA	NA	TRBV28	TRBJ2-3	TGTGCCAGCAGTTTATTCGCAGGAATGGGTCCGTATTTT	CASSLFAGMGPYF
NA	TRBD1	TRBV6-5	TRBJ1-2	TGTGCCAGCAGGACCGGGACAGGGAGAGGGGGCTACACCTTC	CASRTGTGRGGYTF
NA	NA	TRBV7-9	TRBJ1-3	TGTGCCAGCAGCCCCGGGGGATCCTCTGGAAACACCATATATTTT	CASSPGGSSGNTIYF
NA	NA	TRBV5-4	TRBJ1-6	TGTGCCAGCAGCCTCCGGTCCACGGGGAATTCACCCCTCCACTTT	CASSLRSTGNSPLHF
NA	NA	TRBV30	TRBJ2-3	TGTGCCTGGAGTTATGGGGCGCGGTCAGATACGCAGTATTTT	CAWSYGARSDTQYF
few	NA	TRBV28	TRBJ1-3	TGTGCCAGCAGTTTTCGTTGGACAGTTTTTGGGAACACCATATATTTT	CASSFRWTVFGNTIYF
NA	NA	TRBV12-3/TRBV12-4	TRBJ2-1	TGTGCCAGCAGTTTTTACTACAATGAGCAGTTCTTC	CASSFYYNEQFF
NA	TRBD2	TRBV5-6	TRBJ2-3	TGTGCCAGCTCGACTAGCGGGGGGAGGGATACGCAGTATTTT	CASSTSGGRDTQYF
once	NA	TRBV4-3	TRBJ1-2	TGCGCCAGCAGCCAAGAGGCGGGGGCCCTCTATGGCTACACCTTC	CASSQEAGALYGYTF
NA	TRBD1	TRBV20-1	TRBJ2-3	TGCAGTGCTAGTAGACAGGGGGCTGCAGATACGCAGTATTTT	CSASRQGAADTQYF
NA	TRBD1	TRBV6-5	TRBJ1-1	TGTGCCAGCAGTAAACGACAGGGTAACACTGAAGCTTTCTTT	CASSKRQGNTEAFF
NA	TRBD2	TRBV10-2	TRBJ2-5	TGCGCCAGCAGTATAAGTCTAGCGGGGCGGGAGACCCAGTACTTC	CASSISLAGRETQYF
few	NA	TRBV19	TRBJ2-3	TGTGCCAGTAGTATTTCAACAAGGGGGGATACGCAGTATTTT	CASSISTRGDTQYF
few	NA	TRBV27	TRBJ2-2	TGTGCCAGCTCATCAGATGTCTTCACCGGGGAGCTGTTTTTT	CASSSDVFTGELFF
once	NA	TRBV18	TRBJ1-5	TGTGCCAGCTCGGGGACTCTCAATCAGCCCCAGCATTTT	CASSGTLNQPQHF
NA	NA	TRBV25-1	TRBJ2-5	TGTGCCAGCAGTGAATATACCGGCACTAGTCAAGAGACCCAGTACTTC	CASSEYTGTSQETQYF
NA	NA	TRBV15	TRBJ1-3	TGTGCCACCAGCAGAGATCACAGCTCTGGAAACACCATATATTTT	CATSRDHSSGNTIYF
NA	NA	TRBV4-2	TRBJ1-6	TGTGCCAGCAGCCAAGATAGGGGTCAAAAAAATTCACCCCTCCACTTT	CASSQDRGQKNSPLHF
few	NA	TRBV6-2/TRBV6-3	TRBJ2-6	TGTGCCAGCAGTGGGCTCCCTACTGCGGGGGCCAACGTCCTGACTTTC	CASSGLPTAGANVLTF
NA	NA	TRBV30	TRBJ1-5	TGTGCCTGGAACCGCGGCCTTAGCAATCAGCCCCAGCATTTT	CAWNRGLSNQPQHF
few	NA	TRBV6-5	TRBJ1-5	TGTGCCAGCAGTTACCAGTGGGGAGGCAATCAGCCCCAGCATTTT	CASSYQWGGNQPQHF
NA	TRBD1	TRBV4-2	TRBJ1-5	TGTGCCAGCAGCTCGACAGGGGCGAGCCAGCATTTT	CASSSTGASQHF
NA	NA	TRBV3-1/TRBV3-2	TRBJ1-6	TGTGCCAGCAGCCAGCAGGAAAGGTCACCCCTCCACTTT	CASSQQERSPLHF
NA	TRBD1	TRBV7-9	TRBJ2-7	TGTGCCAGCAACCGGGGGACAGGGTCCCACGAGCAGTACTTC	CASNRGTGSHEQYF
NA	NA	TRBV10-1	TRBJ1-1	TGCGCCAGCAGTCTTTCGGGAACCACTGAAGCTTTCTTT	CASSLSGTTEAFF
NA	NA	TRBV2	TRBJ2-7	TGTGCCAGCACAGGACTAACCCAATCCCTCGAGCAGTACTTC	CASTGLTQSLEQYF
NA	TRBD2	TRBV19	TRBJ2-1	TGTGCCAGTAGCGTACTAGCGGGGGACAATGAGCAGTTCTTC	CASSVLAGDNEQFF
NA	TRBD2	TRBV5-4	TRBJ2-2	TGTGCCAGCAGCCTCGTCCCGGGACTAGCGAAGGGCGGGGAGCTGTTTTTT	CASSLVPGLAKGGELFF
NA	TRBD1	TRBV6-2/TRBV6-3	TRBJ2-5	TGTGCCAGCAGTGACTATCCGGGACAGGGGAAAGAGACCCAGTACTTC	CASSDYPGQGKETQYF
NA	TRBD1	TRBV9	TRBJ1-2	TGTGCCAGCAGCGTTACGGACAGGGCCACCTATGGCTACACCTTC	CASSVTDRATYGYTF
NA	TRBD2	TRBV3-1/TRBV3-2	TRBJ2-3	TGTGCCAGCAGCCAAGATCTGAGCGGGGGCACAGATACGCAGTATTTT	CASSQDLSGGTDTQYF
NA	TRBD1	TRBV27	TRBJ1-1	TGTGCCAGCAGTCGGACAGGGAACACTGAAGCTTTCTTT	CASSRTGNTEAFF
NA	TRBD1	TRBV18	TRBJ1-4	TGTGCCAGCTCCAGGGACAGAAATGAAAAACTGTTTTTT	CASSRDRNEKLFF
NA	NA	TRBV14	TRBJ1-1	TGTGCCAGCAGCTTAGTGGGGGCCAACACTGAAGCTTTCTTT	CASSLVGANTEAFF
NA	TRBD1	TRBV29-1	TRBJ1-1	TGCAGCGTTTCCACAGGGGGAGGATTAAACACTGAAGCTTTCTTT	CSVSTGGGLNTEAFF
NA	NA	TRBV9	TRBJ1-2	TGTGCCAGCAGCGGGGGGACACCTGGCGGCTACACCTTC	CASSGGTPGGYTF
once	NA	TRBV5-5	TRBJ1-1	TGTGCCAGCTTAAAAGAGGTTATGAACACTGAAGCTTTCTTT	CASLKEVMNTEAFF
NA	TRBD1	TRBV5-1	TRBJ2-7	TGCGCCAGCAGCTCGGGTGCCGGGACAGGCATCCGCTACGAGCAGTACTTC	CASSSGAGTGIRYEQYF
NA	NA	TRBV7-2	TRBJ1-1	TGTGCCAGCAGCTCAACAGGTCTGAACACTGAAGCTTTCTTT	CASSSTGLNTEAFF
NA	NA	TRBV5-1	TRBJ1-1	TGCGCCAGCAGCTTAGATTGGGGGGACACTGAAGCTTTCTTT	CASSLDWGDTEAFF
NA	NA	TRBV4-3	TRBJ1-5	TGCGCCAGCAGCCTCACGCACGGGAATTACGGCAATCAGCCCCAGCATTTT	CASSLTHGNYGNQPQHF
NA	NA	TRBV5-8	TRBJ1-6	TGTGCCAGCAGCCGGGGTAATTCCTATAATTCACCCCTCCACTTT	CASSRGNSYNSPLHF
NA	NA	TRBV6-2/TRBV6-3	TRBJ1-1	TGTGCCAGCAGTTCATCAGGAAACACTGAAGCTTTCTTT	CASSSSGNTEAFF
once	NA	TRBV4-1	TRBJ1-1	TGCGCCAGCAGCCAAGGGACAGCCCTCATCACTGAAGCTTTCTTT	CASSQGTALITEAFF
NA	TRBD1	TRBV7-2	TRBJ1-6	TGTGCCAGCAGCATAGTACCGGGACAGGGGTTTGGGTCACCCCTCCACTTT	CASSIVPGQGFGSPLHF
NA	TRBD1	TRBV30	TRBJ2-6	TGTGCCTGGAGCGGGACAGCGACCTCTGGGGCCAACGTCCTGACTTTC	CAWSGTATSGANVLTF
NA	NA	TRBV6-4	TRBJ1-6	TGTGCCAGCAGTGCCGAGGAGGCAAATTCACCCCTCCACTTT	CASSAEEANSPLHF
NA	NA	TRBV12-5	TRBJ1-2	TGTGCTAGTGGTTTGGTACGGCGCAGCGTCTATGGCTACACCTTC	CASGLVRRSVYGYTF
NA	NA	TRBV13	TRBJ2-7	TGTGCCAGCAGTCCTCAGGGATCGGGGGGCCGATTCTCCTACGAGCAGTACTTC	CASSPQGSGGRFSYEQYF
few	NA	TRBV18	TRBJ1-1	TGTGCCAGCTCACCACCAACCTTTAGCACTGAAGCTTTCTTT	CASSPPTFSTEAFF